Listed here is a single TCR beta chain. Other DNA sequences from this sample encode an identical CDR3 as well. Enrollees, roughly 18 to 89 years old, lived in about two dozen US areas. TCRdb's table, derived via immunoSEQ multiplex PCR, lists solely in-frame clones and lacks some. The data show 200,000 or so clones, about 91% seen once. The germline CDR1 and CDR2 sequences are KGHSH and LQKENI. Trimming left V 3 bases short and J 2 bases short, with 4 bases between. The CDR3 is 12 amino acids. The data were obtained in a study of blood T cell repertoires in COVID-19. About the study: The samples span acute and convalescent COVID-19 from the United States, Italy and Spain.

The rearrangement links TRBV18 to TRBJ2-5; D ambiguous. Sequencing was done on a sample of PBMCs or T cells enriched from blood (not recorded which). The sequence was collected from a woman in her thirties or forties with acute COVID-19. The CDR3 here is CASSPQQETQYF. The CDR3 DNA reads TGTGCCAGCTCACCTCAACAAGAGACCCAGTACTTC.